The 32 T cell receptor beta chains listed next were all sequenced from one sample in a study of OX40 agonist ivuxolimab in advanced cancers. Sequencing was performed with immunoSEQ multiplex PCR; in TCRdb, only in-frame clones are kept and a portion is missing. The data hold some 100,000 clones, with around 80% observed a single time. The source material was CD4+ or CD8+ T cells sorted from blood, sampled in a trial of the OX40 agonist ivuxolimab. The receptors shown here come from an adult with an advanced solid tumor such as melanoma, head and neck, liver or kidney cancer.

The CDR3 reads CASSDPGLGGYEQYV. The CDR3 DNA sequence: TGTGCCAGCAGTGACCCGGGACTAGGAGGCTACGAGCAGTACGTC. The chain joins TRBV2 to TRBJ2-7, with 8 bases lining up with TRBD2. CDR1 and CDR2 from the germline V gene are SNHLY and FYNNEI. After removal of 3 bases from V and 3 bases from J, the junction contained 7 bases not matched to a gene. CDR3 length: 15 amino acids.

This chain uses TRBV10-2 with TRBJ2-2; D tentatively fits TRBD1 or TRBD2 (5 bases each). The CDR3 contains 18 residues. The germline V gene has CDR1 WSHSY and CDR2 SAAADI. V lost 0 bases, J lost 0 bases, and 14 bases lay in between. The CDR3 nucleotides are TGCGCCAGCAGTGAGTCGAGGGTGGGGCATGCGAACACCGGGGAGCTGTTTTTT. Translation: CASSESRVGHANTGELFF.

The table lists this clone with a few counts. This chain connects TRBV6-5 to TRBJ2-7, with D perhaps TRBD2 (5 bases). This CDR3 spans 8 amino acids. Germline-derived CDR1 and CDR2 are MNHEY and SVGAGI. In DNA form, the CDR3 reads TGTGCACGGGGCGAGCAGTACGTC. This codes for CARGEQYV.

The chain employs TRBV19 and TRBJ2-7; 9 bases map to TRBD1. The trim removed 3 bases at V and 2 bases at J, leaving 5 bases unmatched. This CDR3 has 15 amino acids. Germline CDR1 LNHDA, CDR2 SQIVND (reference sequence). This chain's CDR3 is CASSISGTGTYEQYF. The DNA of the CDR3 is TGTGCCAGTAGTATTTCCGGGACAGGGACCTACGAGCAGTACTTC. The variable domain in full, completed from reference TRBV19 and TRBJ2-7, reads DGGITQSPKYLFRKEGQNVTLSCEQNLNHDAMYWYRQDPGQGLRLIYYSQIVNDFQKGDIAEGYSVSREKKESFPLTVTSAQKNPTAFYLCASSISGTGTYEQYFGPGTRLTVT.

J is TRBJ1-2 and V is TRBV11-3; TRBD1 matches 7 bases. The germline gives CDR1 SGHNT, CDR2 YENEEA. V lost 0 bases to trimming and J lost 3 bases; unmatched junction nucleotides: 1. CDR3 length: 14 residues. CDR3 in amino acids: CASSLEDRDYGYTF. CDR3 sequence (DNA): TGTGCCAGCAGCTTAGAAGACAGGGACTATGGCTACACCTTC.

V gene TRBV7-2 combines with J gene TRBJ2-3; 8 bases align to TRBD2. Trimming removed 5 bases from V and 4 bases from J; junction bases left unmatched: 8. This CDR3 is 15 amino acids long. The germline V gene has CDR1 SGHTA and CDR2 FQGNSA. CDR3 in DNA: TGTGCCAGCAGCCTAGAGGGCGGGGGGCCAGATACGCAGTATTTT. It translates to CASSLEGGGPDTQYF. Looking up the rest from reference TRBV7-2 and TRBJ2-3 gives the full variable domain: GAGVSQSPSNKVTEKGKDVELRCDPISGHTALYWYRQSLGQGLEFLIYFQGNSAPDKSGLPSDRFSAERTGGSVSTLTIQRTQQEDSAVYLCASSLEGGGPDTQYFGPGTRLTVL.

This sequence joins TRBV6-4 and TRBJ2-2; possibly TRBD1 for D (6 bases). V lost 6 bases, J lost 7 bases, and 12 bases lay in between. Germline CDR1 MRHNA, CDR2 SNTAGT. CDR3 length: 13 amino acids. CDR3 region: CASRPGVVGELFF. The CDR3 DNA reads as TGTGCCAGCAGGCCAGGGGTGGTCGGGGAGCTGTTTTTT.

The gene calls are TRBV11-2 and TRBJ2-7; D not resolved. V was trimmed by 5 bases and J by 1 base, leaving 12 bases between them. There are 14 residues in the CDR3. Germline assignment: CDR1 SGHAT and CDR2 FQNNGV. CDR3 region: CASSLGWGSYEQYV. CDR3 nucleotide sequence: TGTGCCAGCAGCCTTGGATGGGGATCCTACGAGCAGTACGTC.

The count of this clone is one. The J gene is TRBJ2-7, the V gene TRBV6-1; D remains ambiguous. Germline CDR1 reads MNHNS; CDR2 reads SASEGT. V lost 5 bases to trimming and J lost 0 bases, with 11 bases between them. The CDR3 spans 14 residues. The CDR3 DNA is TGTGCCAGCAGTCCCCGGGCCCCCTCCTACGAGCAGTACTTC. It codes for CASSPRAPSYEQYF.

This chain links TRBV7-7 with TRBJ2-7; tentatively, D is TRBD2 (5 bases). Germline-derived CDR1 and CDR2 are SSHAT and FNYEAQ (reference sequence). The CDR3 is made up of 13 amino acids. The germline V and J ends were trimmed by 2 bases and 4 bases, with 9 bases remaining between them. The chain's CDR3 is CASSLHERYEQYF. CDR3 sequence (DNA): TGTGCCAGCAGCTTACACGAGCGGTACGAGCAGTACTTC.

Comment on this clone: Because the CDR3 is missing its conserved closing phenylalanine or tryptophan, this is likely a read error. This chain joins TRBV9 and TRBJ1-6, with 7 bases identical to TRBD1. The V segment lost 3 bases and the J segment 4 bases; nucleotides outside the gene matches: 4. The germline V gene has CDR1 SGDLS and CDR2 YYNGEE. The CDR3 totals 15 residues. The CDR3 coding sequence is TGTGCCAGCAGCGGGGGGACAGAGTATAATTCACCCCTCCACGTT. The encoded protein is CASSGGTEYNSPLHV.

The chain combines TRBV6-1 with TRBJ2-2; a weak D match, TRBD2 (5 bases). V was shortened by 8 bases and J by 1 base, with 11 bases between the two germline ends. The CDR3 sequence is 14 residues long. The germline V gene has CDR1 MNHNS and CDR2 SASEGT. CDR3 region: CASLGEGNTGELFF. The CDR3 nucleotides read TGTGCCAGCCTTGGTGAGGGGAACACCGGGGAGCTGTTTTTT.

This chain connects TRBV28 to TRBJ1-1; D is possibly TRBD1 (6 bases). V shed 7 bases and J shed 7 bases, with 16 bases lying between them. The CDR3 has 13 amino acids. Germline assignment: CDR1 MDHEN and CDR2 SYDVKM. As DNA, the CDR3 is TGTGCCAGCAAGACGACAGGCAACTTTGAAGCTTTCTTT. It yields the protein CASKTTGNFEAFF.

This clone was found once. This rearrangement joins TRBV28 to TRBJ1-2; D gene uncertain. The CDR3 totals 13 residues. V lost 2 bases and J 2 bases, leaving 6 bases between the germline ends. The germline CDR1 and CDR2 sequences are MDHEN and SYDVKM. The CDR3 here is CASSLGENYGYTF. DNA for the CDR3: TGTGCCAGCAGTTTAGGCGAAAACTATGGCTACACCTTC.

Here the CDR3 DNA reads TGTGCCAGCAGCTTCTTTGCGTCCGAGACCCAGTACTTC. Translation: CASSFFASETQYF. This chain links TRBV7-2 with TRBJ2-5, with unresolved D. Germline V gene data show CDR1 as SGHTA and CDR2 as FQGNSA. Trimming removed 3 bases at V and 5 bases at J, with 10 bases between. This CDR3 is 13 amino acids long.

The chain carries TRBV5-1 and TRBJ2-2, with D perhaps TRBD2 (5 bases). Trimming pared 4 bases from V and 0 bases from J, leaving 13 bases between. The CDR3 runs to 16 residues. Germline values: CDR1 SGHRS, CDR2 YFSETQ. In nucleotides, the CDR3 is TGCGCCAGCAGCATTACTAGTCCTCCGAACACCGGGGAGCTGTTTTTT. It specifies CASSITSPPNTGELFF.

A few counts support this clone. The genes are TRBV27 and TRBJ1-2; unclear D gene. Germline V lookup: CDR1 MNHEY, CDR2 SMNVEV (reference sequence). The CDR3 totals 13 residues. V lost 3 bases, J lost 3 bases, and 8 bases lay in between. CDR3 DNA: TGTGCCAGCAGTTTTTGGCAGGACTATGGCTACACCTTC. It encodes CASSFWQDYGYTF.

This clone showed up just once. The chain has TRBV4-2 and TRBJ2-7; D call uncertain. Germline CDR1 LGHNA, CDR2 YNFKEQ. Trimming left V 0 bases short and J 4 bases short, with 10 bases between. The CDR3 has 14 residues. The CDR3 spells CASSQEIMGYEQYF. Here the CDR3 DNA reads TGTGCCAGCAGCCAAGAAATTATGGGGTACGAGCAGTACTTC.

The rearrangement joins TRBV4-2 to TRBJ2-2, with 10 bases lining up with TRBD1. The germline CDR1 and CDR2 sequences are LGHNA and YNFKEQ. Trimming removed 4 bases from V and 5 bases from J; junction bases left unmatched: 7. There are 16 residues in the CDR3. CDR3: CASSLSDRGQTGELFF. The CDR3, as DNA: TGTGCCAGCAGCCTCTCTGACAGGGGGCAAACCGGGGAGCTGTTTTTT.

A note on this clone: The same CDR3 arises from other DNA sequences in this sample as well. The J gene is TRBJ2-1, the V gene TRBV7-2; 10 bases match TRBD1. The CDR3 covers 16 residues. Germline lookup yields CDR1 SGHTA and CDR2 FQGNSA. V lost 2 bases and J lost 0; bases outside the gene matches: 1. The CDR3 sequence is CASSLRTGGSYNEQFF. CDR3 DNA: TGTGCCAGCAGCTTACGGACAGGGGGCTCCTACAATGAGCAGTTCTTC.

V usage is TRBV4-1 and J usage is TRBJ2-1; D remains unclear. Germline CDR1 reads MGHRA; CDR2 reads YSYEKL. Trimming took 3 bases from V and 0 from J, leaving 12 bases between them. The CDR3 is 16 amino acids. Here the CDR3 reads CASSQDSLGSYNEQFF. The CDR3 DNA follows: TGCGCCAGCAGCCAGGATAGCCTGGGCTCCTACAATGAGCAGTTCTTC.

This clone showed up just a few times. The chain combines TRBV4-3 with TRBJ2-7; D not resolved. The CDR3 is 15 amino acids. The V gene lost 4 bases and the J gene lost 4 bases, with 17 bases spanning the gap. CDR1 is LGHNA and CDR2 is YSLEER in the germline V gene. The CDR3 is CASSRSQAALYEQYF. The CDR3 DNA is TGCGCCAGCAGCCGAAGCCAGGCTGCCCTTTACGAGCAGTACTTC.

The chain recombines TRBV7-2 with TRBJ2-7; TRBD1 aligns across 7 bases. Germline CDR1 and CDR2: SGHTA and FQGNSA. Trimming cost V 5 bases and J 0 bases; bases outside gene matches: 7. This CDR3 spans 15 amino acids. CDR3 nucleotides: TGTGCCAGCAGCAAACAGGGGCTTAGCTCCTACGAGCAGTACTTC. Its translation: CASSKQGLSSYEQYF.

The count of this clone is one. The CDR3 bases are TGTGCCAGCAGCGTAATTCTTGGGACAGGGGGTTTATACGAGCAGTACTTC. As protein: CASSVILGTGGLYEQYF. The J gene is TRBJ2-7, the V gene TRBV28; 11 nucleotides match TRBD1. CDR1 and CDR2 (germline): MDHEN, SYDVKM. V dropped 6 bases and J dropped 4; count of bases not matched to a gene: 14. CDR3 length equals 17 residues.

The V gene is TRBV2, the J gene TRBJ1-4, with D unclear. Between the trimmed V and J ends, which lost 4 bases and 7 bases, there was a span of 16 bases. Germline CDR1 and CDR2: SNHLY and FYNNEI. This CDR3 has 15 amino acids. CDR3 sequence: CASSGAANSGEKLFF. CDR3 nucleotide sequence: TGTGCCAGCAGTGGGGCAGCAAATAGCGGTGAAAAACTGTTTTTT.

The chain recombines TRBV5-4 with TRBJ1-3; 9 bases map to TRBD1. V lost 4 bases and J lost 0; bases outside the gene matches: 11. Germline assignment: CDR1 SGHNT and CDR2 YYREEE (reference sequence). The CDR3 loop spans 18 amino acids. The CDR3 bases are TGTGCCAGCAGCACGGCCGGGACAGGGACGATCTCTGGAAACACCATATATTTT. Its protein product is CASSTAGTGTISGNTIYF.

The chain is built from TRBV6-1 and TRBJ1-3; D unresolved. This CDR3 has 13 amino acids. The V gene lost 4 bases and the J gene lost 7 bases, with 11 bases spanning the gap. CDR1 is MNHNS and CDR2 is SASEGT in the germline V gene. CDR3 coding DNA: TGTGCCAGCAGTGGGACTTTCGGGAACACCATATATTTT. Its translation: CASSGTFGNTIYF.

By share, this clone counts as medium-sized. V usage is TRBV7-2 and J usage is TRBJ1-6, with 10 bases that match TRBD1. Germline CDR1 is SGHTA and CDR2 is FQGNSA. The CDR3 is 16 residues long. V dropped 4 bases and J dropped 7; count of bases not matched to a gene: 7. The CDR3 region is CASSYNRGQGNSPLHF. In DNA form, the CDR3 reads TGTGCCAGCAGCTACAACAGGGGACAGGGGAATTCACCCCTCCACTTT. Combining the CDR3 with reference TRBV7-2 and TRBJ1-6 gives the whole variable domain GAGVSQSPSNKVTEKGKDVELRCDPISGHTALYWYRQSLGQGLEFLIYFQGNSAPDKSGLPSDRFSAERTGGSVSTLTIQRTQQEDSAVYLCASSYNRGQGNSPLHFGNGTRLTVT.

The J gene is TRBJ1-1, the V gene TRBV2; D may be TRBD1 (6 bases). The germline V and J ends were trimmed by 7 bases and 1 base, with 22 bases remaining between them. Germline CDR1 is SNHLY and CDR2 is FYNNEI. CDR3 length equals 17 residues. CDR3 sequence reads: CASTPLLRGRGNTEAFF. In DNA form, the CDR3 reads TGTGCCAGCACCCCACTCTTACGGGGGCGCGGGAACACTGAAGCTTTCTTT.

This chain uses TRBV7-2 with TRBJ2-3, with 12 bases fitting TRBD2. The germline V gene has CDR1 SGHTA and CDR2 FQGNSA. CDR3 size: 17 residues. The ends lost 4 bases at V and 5 bases at J; junction bases unmatched: 10. DNA for the CDR3: TGTGCCAGCAGCTCCTTTCTAGCGGGGGGGAGGGAAGATACGCAGTATTTT. Its translation is CASSSFLAGGREDTQYF.

The CDR3 loop reads CAISAMDGDTEAFF. The DNA for the CDR3 is TGTGCCATCAGTGCGATGGACGGAGACACTGAAGCTTTCTTT. The chain employs TRBV10-3 and TRBJ1-1; D is unclear. From germline, CDR1 is ENHRY and CDR2 SYGVKD. This CDR3 has 14 residues. V was trimmed by 4 bases and J by 3 bases, leaving 12 bases between them.

Here the CDR3 DNA reads TGTGCCACTAAGTGGGGCAGGGGGCAAGAGACCCAGTACTTC. Translating it yields CATKWGRGQETQYF. V is TRBV10-3 and J is TRBJ2-5; TRBD1 matches at 7 bases. The V and J ends lost 10 bases and 2 bases, in that order; junction bases with no gene match: 10. The CDR3 length is 14 residues. From germline, CDR1 is ENHRY and CDR2 SYGVKD.